Shown below are 20 T cell receptor beta chains from a single sample sequenced in a study of blood T cell repertoires in COVID-19. Measured with immunoSEQ multiplex PCR; TCRdb has only the in-frame clones, and not every one. Of 150,000 to 250,000 clones detected, less than 95% appear once; the ten largest clones hold about 0.8%. The sample consisted of peripheral blood. These receptors were obtained from a man between 25 and 39 years old with COVID-19, enrolled during active disease.

The genes are TRBV7-6 and TRBJ1-4; D is possibly TRBD1 (6 bases). Per the germline V gene, CDR1 is SGHVS and CDR2 is FNYEAQ. The CDR3 runs to 16 residues. V lost 3 bases and J lost 0, with 11 bases in between. CDR3 sequence: CASSLGAMATNEKLFF. The CDR3 nucleotides are TGTGCCAGCAGCTTGGGGGCAATGGCAACTAATGAAAAACTGTTTTTT. Combining the CDR3 with reference TRBV7-6 and TRBJ1-4 gives the whole variable domain GAGVSQSPRYKVTKRGQDVALRCDPISGHVSLYWYRQALGQGPEFLTYFNYEAQQDKSGLPNDRFSAERPEGSISTLTIQRTEQRDSAMYRCASSLGAMATNEKLFFGSGTQLSVL.

The CDR3 DNA is TGTGCCAGCAGCCCCTCCCAAGATCGGGAGCAGTACTTC. Encoded protein: CASSPSQDREQYF. The chain uses TRBV9 and TRBJ2-7; no firm D call. V lost 4 bases, J lost 7 bases, and 15 bases lay in between. The CDR3 totals 13 residues. Germline assignment: CDR1 SGDLS and CDR2 YYNGEE.

The CDR3 loop is CASRHEGAGNTIYF. CDR3 nucleotide sequence: TGTGCCAGCAGGCACGAGGGGGCTGGAAACACCATATATTTT. The chain links TRBV28 to TRBJ1-3, with D possibly being TRBD1 (6 bases). Germline V gene sequence: CDR1 MDHEN, CDR2 SYDVKM. Trimming removed 6 bases at V and 2 bases at J, with 11 bases between. The CDR3 extends over 14 amino acids.

The rearrangement joins TRBV5-1 to TRBJ2-7; 7 bases are shared with TRBD2. The ends lost 2 bases at V and 6 bases at J; junction bases unmatched: 8. The CDR3 is made up of 14 amino acids. Germline lookup yields CDR1 SGHRS and CDR2 YFSETQ. Here the CDR3 DNA reads TGCGCCAGCAGCTTCGACCGACTAGCCACCGAGCAGTACTTC. This encodes CASSFDRLATEQYF.

The chain uses TRBV5-1 and TRBJ1-3, with D unresolved. The germline V gene encodes CDR1 SGHRS and CDR2 YFSETQ. This CDR3 has 15 residues. The V end was cut by 4 bases, the J end by 1 base, with 12 bases between. The CDR3 is CASSDAERSGNTIYF. CDR3 coding DNA: TGCGCCAGCAGCGATGCCGAGCGGTCTGGAAACACCATATATTTT.

The CDR3 here is CASSVTGRETQYF. The CDR3 DNA is TGTGCCAGCAGCGTGACAGGGAGGGAGACCCAGTACTTC. The chain combines TRBV7-9 with TRBJ2-5; TRBD1 might be the D (7 bases). CDR3 length equals 13 residues. Trimming took off 5 bases at V and 5 bases at J, with 12 bases between the two ends. The germline CDR1 and CDR2 sequences are SEHNR and FQNEAQ (reference sequence).

The chain joins TRBV29-1 to TRBJ1-1; possible D gene TRBD1, 5 bases. The CDR3 is 13 amino acids. CDR1 and CDR2 from the germline V gene are SQVTM and ANQGSEA. The germline V and J ends were trimmed by 6 bases and 2 bases, with 13 bases remaining between them. This chain's CDR3 is CSVRQIFNTEAFF. Here the CDR3 DNA reads TGCAGCGTCCGACAGATTTTTAACACTGAAGCTTTCTTT.

CDR3 amino acids: CASRRKGQGHNSNQPQHF. The CDR3 DNA follows: TGTGCCAGCAGGCGAAAGGGACAGGGCCATAATAGCAATCAGCCCCAGCATTTT. The genes are TRBV6-4 and TRBJ1-5, with 9 bases lining up with TRBD1. The CDR3 extends over 18 amino acids. V lost 6 bases to trimming and J lost 0 bases; unmatched junction nucleotides: 12. CDR1 MRHNA and CDR2 SNTAGT come from the germline V gene.

The chain employs TRBV13 and TRBJ1-2, with D perhaps TRBD1 (6 bases). V lost 5 bases and J lost 7, with 11 bases in between. The CDR3 is 12 amino acids. Germline V gene data show CDR1 as PRHDT and CDR2 as FYEKMQ (reference sequence). The CDR3 loop is CASSLGASGYTF. DNA of the CDR3: TGTGCCAGCAGCCTGGGGGCTTCTGGCTACACCTTC. The full variable domain, its missing parts supplied by reference TRBV13 and TRBJ1-2, is AAGVIQSPRHLIKEKRETATLKCYPIPRHDTVYWYQQGPGQDPQFLISFYEKMQSDKGSIPDRFSAQQFSDYHSELNMSSLELGDSALYFCASSLGASGYTFGSGTRLTVV.

The chain couples TRBV3-1 (or the pseudogene TRBV3-2) to TRBJ2-7; D might be TRBD1 (6 bases). CDR3 size: 13 residues. V lost 2 bases and J lost 6, with 11 bases in between. Per germline, CDR1 LGHDT and CDR2 YNNKEL (reference sequence). The CDR3 DNA reads as TGTGCCAGCAGCCAACAGGGGACCCTCGAGCAGTACTTC. Translation gives CASSQQGTLEQYF.

The chain recombines TRBV6-6 with TRBJ2-5, with D possibly TRBD1 on 5 matching bases. The CDR3 covers 14 residues. Germline CDR1 MNHNY, CDR2 SVGAGI (reference sequence). Trimming pared 6 bases from V and 2 bases from J, leaving 13 bases between. The chain's CDR3 is CASRGPMNQETQYF. The CDR3 DNA is TGTGCCAGCAGGGGGCCAATGAATCAAGAGACCCAGTACTTC.

The rearrangement uses TRBV11-2 and TRBJ2-7; possible D gene TRBD1, 5 bases. V was trimmed by 5 bases and J by 3 bases, leaving 11 bases between them. Germline CDR1 and CDR2: SGHAT and FQNNGV. This CDR3 comprises 13 residues. CDR3 in amino acids: CASSHGAVYEQYF. DNA for the CDR3: TGTGCCAGCAGCCATGGGGCGGTCTACGAGCAGTACTTC. Based on the CDR3 plus reference TRBV11-2 and TRBJ2-7, the full variable domain is EAGVAQSPRYKIIEKRQSVAFWCNPISGHATLYWYQQILGQGPKLLIQFQNNGVVDDSQLPKDRFSAERLKGVDSTLKIQPAKLEDSAVYLCASSHGAVYEQYFGPGTRLTVT.

Here the CDR3 reads CASSLGAGGEGYGYTF. In DNA form, the CDR3 reads TGCGCCAGCAGCTTGGGGGCAGGGGGCGAAGGCTATGGCTACACCTTC. The rearrangement joins TRBV5-1 to TRBJ1-2; 8 bases fit TRBD1. V trimming: 0 bases; J trimming: 4 bases; junction bases outside the gene matches: 8. This CDR3 contains 16 residues. CDR1 and CDR2 (germline): SGHRS, YFSETQ.

In its sample, this clone was seen a few times. The chain joins TRBV12-5 to TRBJ1-1; D gene unclear. V lost 3 bases to trimming and J lost 1 base, with 6 bases between them. The CDR3 runs 13 residues. Germline values: CDR1 LGHNT, CDR2 FRNRAP. CDR3 protein: CASGFQENTEAFF. The CDR3, as DNA: TGTGCTAGTGGTTTTCAGGAGAACACTGAAGCTTTCTTT.

This sequence joins TRBV19 and TRBJ1-1, with TRBD1 matching 9 bases. The V gene end was trimmed by 5 bases and the J gene end by 5 bases; junction bases not matched to a gene: 6. The germline gives CDR1 LNHDA, CDR2 SQIVND (reference sequence). CDR3 length equals 14 residues. CDR3 protein: CASSLQGAGTEAFF. For the CDR3, the DNA is TGTGCCAGTAGTCTACAGGGGGCTGGAACTGAAGCTTTCTTT.

The V call is TRBV27, the J call TRBJ1-4, with D maybe TRBD1 (5 bases). Germline assignment: CDR1 MNHEY and CDR2 SMNVEV (reference sequence). This CDR3 is 16 amino acids long. The V gene lost 3 bases and the J gene lost 0 bases, with 11 bases spanning the gap. The CDR3 coding sequence is TGTGCCAGCAGTTTCGCGGGACGTACAACTAATGAAAAACTGTTTTTT. Protein product: CASSFAGRTTNEKLFF.

The chain's CDR3 is CASSGRSYSNQPQHF. CDR3 DNA sequence: TGTGCCAGTAGTGGCAGGTCATATAGCAATCAGCCCCAGCATTTT. The V call is TRBV19, the J call TRBJ1-5; no definite D call. The CDR3 has 15 amino acids. V dropped 5 bases and J dropped 0 bases, with 11 bases sitting between them. Germline lookup yields CDR1 LNHDA and CDR2 SQIVND (reference sequence).

The genes are TRBV27 and TRBJ1-1; D is possibly TRBD1 (6 bases). Deletions cut 2 bases from V and 5 bases from J, with 12 bases between. The V gene's germline CDR1 is MNHEY and CDR2 SMNVEV (reference sequence). The CDR3 consists of 14 residues. The CDR3 sequence: CASSLQGMGTEAFF. The DNA for the CDR3 is TGTGCCAGCAGTTTACAGGGGATGGGGACTGAAGCTTTCTTT.

The chain is built from TRBV24-1 and TRBJ1-4; D is undetermined. The CDR3 has 16 amino acids. The germline V gene encodes CDR1 KGHDR and CDR2 SFDVKD. Trimming took off 1 base at V and 7 bases at J, with 15 bases between the two ends. CDR3 amino acids: CATSDFVPRGGEKLFF. CDR3 sequence (DNA): TGTGCCACCAGTGATTTTGTCCCCCGGGGAGGTGAAAAACTGTTTTTT.

This sequence joins TRBV19 and TRBJ2-1, with D maybe TRBD2 (7 bases). Germline values: CDR1 LNHDA, CDR2 SQIVND (reference sequence). CDR3 length: 14 amino acids. V was shortened by 5 bases and J by 8 bases, with 16 bases between the two germline ends. CDR3 sequence: CASSLAGRGDEQFF. CDR3 coding DNA: TGTGCCAGTAGTCTCGCGGGGAGGGGGGATGAGCAGTTCTTC.